A single sample is the source of the 10 T cell receptor beta chains below, sequenced in a study of cytomegalovirus exposure and HLA in healthy donors. Researchers ran the PCR with 60 Vbeta and 13 Jbeta primers. TCRdb keeps only in-frame clones here, not all; method: immunoSEQ multiplex PCR. The table records 60,000 or so clones, over 60% of them present only once. The specimen was PBMCs. The receptors were gathered from a man aged 50-60 years in good health and CMV-seropositive.

The V call is TRBV9, the J call TRBJ2-3; no definite D call. This CDR3 spans 15 amino acids. The V gene's germline CDR1 is SGDLS and CDR2 YYNGEE. Trimming stripped 4 bases from V and 2 bases from J, with 14 bases between. The CDR3 nucleotides read TGTGCCAGCAGCCGGTACCAAACCCCCACAGATACGCAGTATTTT. Protein: CASSRYQTPTDTQYF.

The chain couples TRBV6-5 to TRBJ1-2; 10 positions match TRBD1. The V and J ends lost 6 bases and 4 bases, in that order; junction bases with no gene match: 5. The CDR3 runs 14 residues. Germline-derived CDR1 and CDR2 are MNHEY and SVGAGI. The DNA of the CDR3 is TGTGCCAGCAGAGGGACAGGGGTAGCCTATGGCTACACCTTC. Amino acids: CASRGTGVAYGYTF.

The J gene is TRBJ1-1, the V gene TRBV9; 7 nucleotides align to TRBD1. The J segment lost 1 base and the V segment lost 3 bases, leaving 3 bases of the junction unmatched. CDR3 length: 14 residues. Per germline, CDR1 SGDLS and CDR2 YYNGEE. The CDR3 region is CASSATGRNTEAFF. Here the CDR3 DNA reads TGTGCCAGCAGCGCGACAGGGAGGAACACTGAAGCTTTCTTT.

The rearrangement uses TRBV7-9 and TRBJ2-1, with 7 bases matching TRBD1. After removal of 8 bases from V and 9 bases from J, the junction contained 10 bases not matched to a gene. The CDR3 totals 13 residues. Germline loops: CDR1 SEHNR, CDR2 FQNEAQ (reference sequence). For the CDR3, the DNA is TGTGCCAGCGGGCCCACAGGGGTGGCTGAGCAGTTCTTC. It codes for CASGPTGVAEQFF.

The chain uses TRBV11-2 and TRBJ2-3, with TRBD1 matching 10 bases. Germline CDR1 reads SGHAT; CDR2 reads FQNNGV. This CDR3 has 15 amino acids. Trimming took 6 bases from V and 4 from J; bases not matched to a gene: 7. CDR3: CASRSWTGGADTQYF. The CDR3, as DNA: TGTGCCAGCAGATCATGGACAGGGGGGGCAGATACGCAGTATTTT.

The rearrangement joins TRBV5-4 to TRBJ2-1; 10 bases match TRBD1. The V and J ends lost 2 bases and 8 bases, in that order; junction bases with no gene match: 1. The CDR3 has 13 residues. Germline CDR1 reads SGHNT; CDR2 reads YYREEE (reference sequence). CDR3 nucleotide sequence: TGTGCCAGCAGCTTTGGGACAGGGGATGAGCAGTTCTTC. It translates to CASSFGTGDEQFF. Variable domain in full (rest from reference TRBV5-4 and TRBJ2-1): ETGVTQSPTHLIKTRGQQVTLRCSSQSGHNTVSWYQQALGQGPQFIFQYYREEENGRGNFPPRFSGLQFPNYSSELNVNALELDDSALYLCASSFGTGDEQFFGPGTRLTVL.

The chain uses TRBV5-1 and TRBJ2-7, with D perhaps TRBD1 (5 bases). With 0 bases removed from V and 4 bases from J, the gap between germline ends came to 8 bases. CDR1 and CDR2 (germline): SGHRS, YFSETQ. CDR3 size: 13 residues. CDR3 DNA: TGCGCCAGCAGCTTGGACAGGTCTTACGAGCAGTACTTC. Its protein is CASSLDRSYEQYF.

The rearrangement uses TRBV5-1 and TRBJ2-2; no reliable D call. With 0 bases removed from V and 6 bases from J, the gap between germline ends came to 9 bases. The CDR3 spans 14 residues. CDR1 is SGHRS, CDR2 YFSETQ, per germline. DNA of the CDR3: TGCGCCAGCAGCTTGGACTGGAGAGCCGGGGAGCTGTTTTTT. As protein: CASSLDWRAGELFF.

V gene TRBV2 combines with J gene TRBJ2-5, with 7 bases fitting TRBD1. This CDR3 has 15 amino acids. V was pared by 6 bases and J by 1 base, with 8 bases of the junction left unmatched. CDR1 is SNHLY, CDR2 FYNNEI, per germline. The CDR3 loop reads CASRPRGYLQETQYF. DNA of the CDR3: TGTGCCAGCAGACCCAGGGGGTACCTCCAAGAGACCCAGTACTTC.

CDR3 DNA: TGTGCCAGCAGCTCAGGACTGGGACTCGGGCCCGACGAGCAGTACTTC. Protein sequence: CASSSGLGLGPDEQYF. V gene TRBV9 combines with J gene TRBJ2-7; D is perhaps TRBD2 (6 bases). CDR1 SGDLS and CDR2 YYNGEE come from the germline V gene. This CDR3 contains 16 residues. V lost 4 bases to trimming and J lost 5 bases, with 22 bases between them.